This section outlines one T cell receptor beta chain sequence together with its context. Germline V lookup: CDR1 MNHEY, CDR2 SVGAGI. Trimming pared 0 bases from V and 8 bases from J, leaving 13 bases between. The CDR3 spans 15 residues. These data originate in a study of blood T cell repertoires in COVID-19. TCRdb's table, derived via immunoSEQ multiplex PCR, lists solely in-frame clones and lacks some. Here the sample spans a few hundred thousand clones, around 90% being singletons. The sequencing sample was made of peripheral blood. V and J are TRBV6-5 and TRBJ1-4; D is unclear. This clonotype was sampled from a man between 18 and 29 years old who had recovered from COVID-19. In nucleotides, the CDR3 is TGTGCCAGCAGTTACTCGGCGGGAGGGTTCGAAAAACTGTTTTTT. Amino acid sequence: CASSYSAGGFEKLFF.